This paragraph reports one T cell receptor (beta chain). This entry belongs to a study of blood T cell repertoires in COVID-19. Study summary: Acute and convalescent COVID-19 specimens originated in the United States, Italy and Spain. Nucleic acid was either cDNA or gDNA, and it came from T cells, B-cell-depleted T cells, or PBMCs.

Produced via immunoSEQ multiplex PCR; TCRdb's table is partial and in-frame only. This table has some 210,000 clones, 83% appearing once. V lost 5 bases and J 7 bases, leaving 17 bases between the germline ends. This CDR3 has 14 residues. Per germline, CDR1 MNHEY and CDR2 SVGAGI. This clonotype was obtained from a man in his fifties with active or convalescent COVID-19. The source material was peripheral blood. This chain connects TRBV6-5 to TRBJ1-2; a weak D match, TRBD1 (6 bases). The DNA of the CDR3 is TGTGCCAGCAGTCGGTGGACAGACCAGGGTGGCTACACCTTC. It yields the protein CASSRWTDQGGYTF.